This T cell receptor beta chain was documented in a study of TIL therapy for anti-PD-1-resistant metastatic lung cancer. The overall study: Median patient age was approximately 58, ranging roughly 38-75 years. A handful of tumors were EGFR-mutant and two were ALK-rearranged.

This clone was detected once. What it binds is not known. General observations from the study: This highly selected cohort may not generalize to typical lung cancer patients.

The libraries were made with immunoSEQ v3. Data came from immunoSEQ multiplex PCR; TCRdb stores just in-frame clones and leaves some out. The top ten clones hold 10% to 11% of a sample with roughly 92,000 clones, around 71% of them seen once. Time point: pre-treatment sample, taken before nivolumab and TIL therapy. Most excised metastases sampled were pleural nodules or supraclavicular lymph nodes. Patients then received nivolumab; progressors got lymphodepletion, TIL and IL-2. The CDR3 is 11 amino acids. V was trimmed by 5 bases and J by 3 bases, leaving 8 bases between them. CDR1 and CDR2 (germline): DFQATT, SNEGSKA (reference sequence).

The material was tumor tissue, obtained at baseline. This clonotype was sampled from a person aged 25 to 85 with non-small cell lung cancer. The chain uses TRBV20-1 and TRBJ2-7; D perhaps matches TRBD1 (5 bases). CDR3 in DNA: TGCAGTGCTTCCAGGGTCTACGAGCAGTACTTC. This translates into CSASRVYEQYF.